These T cell receptor beta chains were read from a single sample in a study of PD-1 blockade in classical Hodgkin lymphoma. Repertoires were generated with immunoSEQ multiplex PCR, while TCRdb's copy carries only in-frame clones and drops some. The sample holds 20,000 to 25,000 clones, about four fifths seen once. The material sequenced was peripheral blood mononuclear cells (PBMCs), taken before the second cycle of nivolumab. The receptors shown here come from a human donor with classical Hodgkin lymphoma. Both conserved end residues are part of each CDR3. D genes are given only for firm matches. Clone size, where shown, is once, few, many, or a class for clones that have expanded.

size | J | length | D | V | CDR3 | DNA
NA | TRBJ1-4 | 14 | NA | TRBV27 | CASSVVGLNEKLFF | TGTGCCAGCAGTGTGGTTGGGCTAAATGAAAAACTGTTTTTT
few | TRBJ1-6 | 16 | TRBD1 | TRBV6-1 | CASSGGTGGVNSPLHF | TGTGCCAGCAGTGGAGGGACAGGCGGGGTAAATTCACCCCTCCACTTT
NA | TRBJ2-1 | 13 | NA | TRBV2 | CASTGYLYNEQFF | TGTGCCAGCACGGGTTATTTGTACAATGAGCAGTTCTTC
NA | TRBJ1-4 | 13 | NA | TRBV5-4 | CASSLRAGEKLFF | TGTGCCAGCAGCTTGCGGGCCGGGGAAAAACTGTTTTTT
NA | TRBJ1-1 | 11 | NA | TRBV25-1 | CASLIGTEAFF | TGTGCCAGCCTGATTGGGACTGAAGCTTTCTTT
NA | TRBJ2-1 | 16 | TRBD2 | TRBV5-8 | CASSLTQGSGVNEQFF | TGTGCCAGCAGCCTAACCCAAGGTAGCGGGGTTAATGAGCAGTTCTTC
NA | TRBJ2-5 | 17 | NA | TRBV28 | CASSSPGDSRHLETQYF | TGTGCCAGCAGTTCCCCCGGCGACTCGCGCCATCTAGAGACCCAGTACTTC
medium-sized | TRBJ2-7 | 15 | NA | TRBV27 | CASSLSGRGTYEQYF | TGTGCCAGCAGTTTATCTGGCAGGGGGACTTACGAGCAGTACTTC
NA | TRBJ2-7 | 15 | TRBD1 | TRBV5-1 | CASSLRQGASYEQYF | TGCGCCAGCAGCTTGCGACAGGGGGCCTCCTACGAGCAGTACTTC
NA | TRBJ1-1 | 15 | TRBD1 | TRBV5-1 | CASSRTGKENTEAFF | TGCGCCAGCAGCAGGACAGGGAAAGAAAACACTGAAGCTTTCTTT
NA | TRBJ2-7 | 13 | NA | TRBV5-1 | CASSFRVQGEQYF | TGCGCCAGCAGCTTTAGGGTACAAGGGGAGCAGTACTTC
NA | TRBJ2-2 | 16 | NA | TRBV19 | CASSMLGGVGTGELFF | TGTGCCAGTAGTATGTTAGGCGGGGTAGGCACCGGGGAGCTGTTTTTT
once | TRBJ2-5 | 17 | TRBD2 | TRBV5-1 | CASSLGSGGSYQETQYF | TGCGCCAGCAGCTTGGGGTCGGGGGGGTCATATCAAGAGACCCAGTACTTC
NA | TRBJ2-2 | 15 | NA | TRBV27 | CASSFGRGNTGELFF | TGTGCCAGCAGTTTTGGCCGGGGGAACACCGGGGAGCTGTTTTTT
NA | TRBJ2-7 | 14 | NA | TRBV5-4 | CASSLPDGAYEQYF | TGTGCCAGCAGCTTGCCGGACGGCGCCTACGAGCAGTACTTC
NA | TRBJ2-1 | 15 | TRBD1 | TRBV7-9 | CASSLGQGIANEQFF | TGTGCCAGCAGCTTAGGACAGGGGATCGCGAATGAGCAGTTCTTC
NA | TRBJ1-5 | 15 | NA | TRBV10-3 | CAISPGGVSNQPQHF | TGTGCCATCAGCCCCGGGGGTGTTAGCAATCAGCCCCAGCATTTT
NA | TRBJ1-4 | 15 | NA | TRBV21-1 | CADRGLRITNEKLFF | TGTGCCGACAGGGGGCTCAGGATCACTAATGAAAAACTGTTTTTT
NA | TRBJ2-2 | 15 | TRBD1 | TRBV7-2 | CASSLRGLGTGELFF | TGTGCCAGCAGCTTAAGGGGGCTGGGCACCGGGGAGCTGTTTTTT
NA | TRBJ2-2 | 16 | NA | TRBV6-5 | CASSYWGQRSTGELFF | TGTGCCAGCAGTTATTGGGGGCAGCGTAGCACCGGGGAGCTGTTTTTT
NA | TRBJ1-1 | 14 | NA | TRBV5-1 | CARSLGGGAAEAFF | TGCGCCCGCAGCTTGGGAGGGGGGGCGGCTGAAGCTTTCTTT
few | TRBJ1-1 | 15 | NA | TRBV10-3 | CAISESGQMNTEAFF | TGTGCCATCAGTGAGTCGGGGCAGATGAACACTGAAGCTTTCTTT
NA | TRBJ1-5 | 15 | NA | TRBV4-1 | CASSQDLAGAQPQHF | TGCGCCAGCAGCCAAGATCTGGCAGGGGCTCAGCCCCAGCATTTT
NA | TRBJ2-7 | 14 | NA | TRBV19 | CASSARDSTYEQYF | TGTGCCAGTAGTGCGCGGGACAGTACCTACGAGCAGTACTTC
NA | TRBJ1-2 | 17 | TRBD1 | TRBV4-3 | CASSQDEQGSPNYGYTF | TGCGCCAGCAGCCAAGATGAACAGGGGTCCCCTAACTATGGCTACACCTTC
NA | TRBJ1-6 | 14 | NA | TRBV14 | CASSAGTRFTPLHF | TGTGCCAGCAGCGCCGGGACACGATTCACACCCCTCCACTTT
NA | TRBJ1-4 | 15 | NA | TRBV4-3 | CASPFSPATNEKLFF | TGCGCCAGCCCCTTTTCGCCTGCAACTAATGAAAAACTGTTTTTT
NA | TRBJ2-5 | 17 | TRBD2 | TRBV5-6 | CASSFGTSGGAWETQYF | TGTGCCAGCAGCTTTGGGACTAGCGGGGGGGCTTGGGAGACCCAGTACTTC
once | TRBJ1-5 | 14 | TRBD1 | TRBV4-1 | CASSQGTGGQPQHF | TGCGCCAGCAGCCAAGGGACAGGCGGCCAGCCCCAGCATTTT
NA | TRBJ2-7 | 12 | NA | TRBV5-1 | CASSLGAAEQYF | TGCGCCAGCAGCTTGGGCGCAGCCGAGCAGTACTTC
NA | TRBJ2-2 | 14 | NA | TRBV18 | CASSSGRLTGELFF | TGTGCCAGCTCATCGGGACGGCTCACCGGGGAGCTGTTTTTT
NA | TRBJ2-1 | 17 | TRBD2 | TRBV7-2 | CASSPRGRESSYNEQFF | TGTGCCAGCAGCCCCCGGGGGAGGGAATCTTCCTACAATGAGCAGTTCTTC
NA | TRBJ2-5 | 14 | TRBD2 | TRBV5-4 | CASSPGLHKETQYF | TGTGCCAGCAGCCCGGGACTACACAAAGAGACCCAGTACTTC
NA | TRBJ1-4 | 16 | TRBD1 | TRBV7-9 | CASSRTGVEYGEKLFF | TGTGCCAGCAGCCGGACAGGGGTGGAGTATGGAGAAAAACTGTTTTTT
NA | TRBJ1-1 | 14 | NA | TRBV7-2 | CASSSGLKNTEAFF | TGTGCCAGCAGCTCGGGGTTAAAGAACACTGAAGCTTTCTTT
NA | TRBJ1-6 | 16 | TRBD1 | TRBV27 | CASTTGTGFLDSPLHF | TGTGCCAGCACTACCGGGACAGGGTTTTTAGATTCACCCCTCCACTTT
NA | TRBJ2-6 | 14 | NA | TRBV5-1 | CASSTLPGANVLTF | TGCGCCAGCAGCACTCTACCCGGGGCCAACGTCCTGACTTTC
NA | TRBJ2-7 | 14 | TRBD1 | TRBV2 | CASTPDRASYEQYF | TGTGCCAGCACCCCAGACAGGGCCTCCTACGAGCAGTACTTC
NA | TRBJ1-5 | 14 | TRBD1 | TRBV15 | CATSKGQGGQPQHF | TGTGCCACCAGCAAGGGACAGGGTGGTCAGCCCCAGCATTTT
NA | TRBJ2-3 | 15 | NA | TRBV19 | CASSTQGRGTDTQYF | TGTGCCAGTAGTACACAGGGTAGGGGCACAGATACGCAGTATTTT
NA | TRBJ2-7 | 11 | NA | TRBV19 | CASSQDHEQYF | TGTGCCAGTAGTCAGGACCACGAGCAGTACTTC
few | TRBJ2-3 | 16 | NA | TRBV7-2 | CASSSSISTATDTQYF | TGTGCCAGCAGCTCCTCTATTTCTACAGCCACAGATACGCAGTATTTT
NA | TRBJ2-1 | 16 | NA | TRBV9 | CASSTPRGQGGNEQFF | TGTGCCAGCAGCACCCCGAGGGGGCAGGGAGGCAATGAGCAGTTCTTC
NA | TRBJ1-3 | 16 | TRBD1 | TRBV5-1 | CASSYDETGSGNTIYF | TGCGCCAGCAGCTATGACGAGACAGGGTCTGGAAACACCATATATTTT
NA | TRBJ2-3 | 14 | TRBD2 | TRBV10-3 | CAISRGTSDDTQYF | TGTGCCATCAGTCGGGGGACTAGCGATGATACGCAGTATTTT
NA | TRBJ2-7 | 10 | NA | TRBV25-1 | CASSAYEQYF | TGTGCCAGCAGTGCCTACGAGCAGTACTTC
few | TRBJ2-7 | 11 | NA | TRBV7-2 | CASSPGYEQYF | TGTGCCAGCAGCCCAGGGTACGAGCAGTACTTC
NA | TRBJ1-1 | 11 | TRBD1 | TRBV30 | CACRDRSEAFF | TGTGCCTGCCGGGACAGAAGTGAAGCTTTCTTT
once | TRBJ1-6 | 23 | NA | TRBV12-2 | CASRSWEVTGGMFASSYNSPLHF | TGTGCAAGTCGCTCGTGGGAAGTAACAGGGGGAATGTTTGCGAGCTCCTATAATTCACCCCTCCACTTT
NA | TRBJ2-7 | 15 | NA | TRBV5-1 | CASSLPSGPKGEQYF | TGCGCCAGCAGCTTGCCCTCGGGGCCCAAGGGCGAGCAGTACTTC
NA | TRBJ2-2 | 16 | NA | TRBV12-5 | CASGFTRDPNTGELFF | TGTGCTAGTGGTTTTACAAGGGACCCGAACACCGGGGAGCTGTTTTTT
NA | TRBJ2-7 | 15 | TRBD1 | TRBV27 | CASRTGTGISYEQYF | TGTGCCAGCAGGACCGGGACAGGGATTTCCTACGAGCAGTACTTC
NA | TRBJ1-5 | 17 | TRBD1 | TRBV28 | CASTRDRGLMSNQPQHF | TGTGCCAGCACTCGGGACAGGGGGCTAATGAGCAATCAGCCCCAGCATTTT
few | TRBJ2-5 | 8 | NA | TRBV10-1 | CASSHQYF | TGCGCCAGCAGTCACCAGTACTTC
NA | TRBJ1-1 | 14 | TRBD1 | TRBV7-3 | CASSFGQGSTEAFF | TGTGCCAGCAGCTTCGGACAGGGGAGCACTGAAGCTTTCTTT
NA | TRBJ2-1 | 15 | TRBD2 | TRBV4-1 | CASSQGGLVANEQFF | TGCGCCAGCAGCCAAGGGGGACTAGTCGCCAATGAGCAGTTCTTC
NA | TRBJ2-7 | 13 | NA | TRBV6-6 | CASSPIGTYEQYF | TGTGCCAGCAGTCCAATAGGTACCTACGAGCAGTACTTC
NA | TRBJ1-1 | 15 | NA | TRBV5-6 | CASSLYTGLDTEAFF | TGTGCCAGCAGCTTGTATACAGGGTTAGACACTGAAGCTTTCTTT
NA | TRBJ2-3 | 15 | NA | TRBV7-2 | CASSLGARGADTQYF | TGTGCCAGCAGCTTGGGAGCCAGGGGTGCAGATACGCAGTATTTT
few | TRBJ1-1 | 13 | NA | TRBV10-3 | CAISEAGKAEAFF | TGTGCCATCAGTGAGGCCGGGAAGGCTGAAGCTTTCTTT